One and the same sample provided the 14 T cell receptor beta chains below, sequenced in a study of blood T cells in healthy people across ages. With a J-beta primer mix and a sample-barcoded 5' primer, a second PCR ran about 6 to 11 cycles. TCRdb re-called the 5' RACE reads through MiXCR, storing one row per CDR3 protein. The sample lists over 1,500,000 distinct CDR3 sequences; 39% were seen once. Sequenced material: blood. These receptors originate from a human donor in good health.

There are a few counts of this clonotype. The rearrangement links TRBV20-1 to TRBJ2-5; the match to TRBD2 covers 14 bases. Germline CDR1 is DFQATT and CDR2 is SNEGSKA (reference sequence). With 6 bases clipped from V and 0 bases from J, the junction kept 12 bases outside the gene matches. This CDR3 contains 18 residues. In DNA form, the CDR3 reads TGCAGTGCCGACCAGACTAGCGGGGGGGCATTGTACCAAGAGACCCAGTACTTC. Translating it yields CSADQTSGGALYQETQYF.

Concerning this clonotype: One end of the junction is discordant with germline, which a read error may explain. V is TRBV7-2 and J is TRBJ1-2; D unclear. CDR1 is SGHTA and CDR2 is FQGNSA in the germline V gene. There are 11 residues in the CDR3. The CDR3 DNA reads as TGTGCCTGCAGCCAACTGAGCGGCTACACCTTC. It translates to CACSQLSGYTF.

This clonotype came up a few times. The genes are TRBV20-1 and TRBJ1-2; D perhaps matches TRBD1 (6 bases). There are 12 residues in the CDR3. The V and J ends lost 0 bases and 8 bases respectively, with 10 bases between them. From germline, CDR1 is DFQATT and CDR2 SNEGSKA (reference sequence). The CDR3 nucleotides are TGCAGTGCTAGAGAACAGGGAGAAGGCTACACCTTC. Amino acids: CSAREQGEGYTF.

V gene TRBV15 combines with J gene TRBJ2-3; TRBD2 might be the D (6 bases). The CDR3 spans 12 residues. Trimming left V 5 bases short and J 8 bases short, with 11 bases between. The V gene's germline CDR1 is LNHNV and CDR2 YYDKDF (reference sequence). The CDR3 spells CATSQDSGTQYF. For the CDR3, the DNA is TGTGCCACCAGCCAAGATAGCGGTACGCAGTATTTT.

J is TRBJ1-2 and V is TRBV29-1; D gene ambiguous. CDR3 length: 13 residues. Between the trimmed V and J ends, which lost 0 bases and 4 bases, there was a span of 9 bases. Per germline, CDR1 SQVTM and CDR2 ANQGSEA. The CDR3: CSVEDYMSYGYTF. The CDR3 DNA follows: TGCAGCGTTGAAGATTATATGTCCTATGGCTACACCTTC.

V gene TRBV5-1 combines with J gene TRBJ1-2; D is undetermined. This CDR3 contains 13 residues. In germline, CDR1 is SGHRS, CDR2 YFSETQ. Trimming removed 0 bases from V and 7 bases from J, with 10 bases in between. CDR3 amino acids: CASSLELVGGYTF. The CDR3 region has the DNA TGCGCCAGCAGCTTGGAACTGGTGGGTGGCTACACCTTC.

This chain connects TRBV6-2 or TRBV6-3 to TRBJ1-6, with D possibly matching TRBD1 (5 bases). Trimming cost V 2 bases and J 9 bases, with 11 bases left between them. The CDR3 covers 14 residues. The germline CDR1 and CDR2 sequences are MNHEY and SVGEGT. This CDR3 reads CASSYAGRVSPLHF. The CDR3 region has the DNA TGTGCCAGCAGTTACGCAGGGCGTGTTTCACCCCTCCACTTT.

This clonotype was counted between two and nine times. The genes are TRBV5-6 and TRBJ2-4; a possible D gene is TRBD2 (5 bases). Germline lookup yields CDR1 SGHDT and CDR2 YYEEEE. CDR3 size: 12 residues. Trimming stripped 0 bases from V and 13 bases from J, with 11 bases between. The DNA for the CDR3 is TGTGCCAGCAGCTTGGGGACGGAGGTGCAGTACTTC. This translates into CASSLGTEVQYF.

Turning to this clonotype: One end of the junction fails to match germline, which may point to a read error. The V and J genes are TRBV7-2 and TRBJ2-5, with TRBD1 matching 9 bases. Germline CDR1 SGHTA, CDR2 FQGNSA. The CDR3 spans 14 residues. The CDR3 DNA reads TGTGCCAGCTGCTCCTGGACAGGGGAGGAGACCCAATACTTC. Amino acids: CASCSWTGEETQYF.

Here the CDR3 DNA reads TGTGCCAACTATCCTGGCCTCGGTGCGAACACCGGGGAGCTGTTTTTT. Translated, it gives CANYPGLGANTGELFF. The chain joins TRBV27 to TRBJ2-2; D unclear. Germline V gene data show CDR1 as MNHEY and CDR2 as SMNVEV (reference sequence). Trimming left V 10 bases short and J 0 bases short, with 18 bases between. The CDR3 has 16 amino acids.

The genes are TRBV4-1 and TRBJ2-1; 14 nucleotides agree with TRBD2. This CDR3 region has 16 residues. Germline CDR1 and CDR2: MGHRA and YSYEKL. The V and J ends lost 3 bases and 8 bases, in that order; junction bases with no gene match: 6. The DNA for the CDR3 is TGCGCCAGCAGCCAGCTGTGGACTAGCGGGGGGCATGAGCAGTTCTTC. Translated: CASSQLWTSGGHEQFF.

J is TRBJ2-4 and V is TRBV29-1, with D hard to call. The CDR3 spans 15 residues. Germline-derived CDR1 and CDR2 are SQVTM and ANQGSEA. Trimming took off 4 bases at V and 0 bases at J, with 13 bases between the two ends. CDR3 sequence: CSVGTKHLAKNIQYF. For the CDR3, the DNA is TGCAGCGTTGGGACCAAACATCTAGCCAAAAACATTCAGTACTTC.

The rearrangement links TRBV27 to TRBJ1-5; D possibly corresponds to TRBD1 (5 bases). V lost 6 bases to trimming and J lost 3 bases, with 12 bases between them. Germline CDR1 reads MNHEY; CDR2 reads SMNVEV (reference sequence). CDR3 length: 14 amino acids. CDR3 protein: CASRPPGPNQPQHF. The CDR3 DNA reads as TGTGCCAGCAGACCTCCAGGGCCCAATCAGCCCCAGCATTTT.

This chain connects TRBV6-2 or TRBV6-3 to TRBJ2-3; D could derive from TRBD1 or TRBD2 (5 bases each). Germline V gene data show CDR1 as MNHEY and CDR2 as SVGEGT. The CDR3 consists of 14 residues. V lost 6 bases and J lost 3, with 13 bases in between. CDR3 protein: CASRDSRATDTQYF. DNA of the CDR3: TGTGCCAGCAGGGACTCCAGGGCGACAGATACGCAGTATTTT.